This T cell receptor (beta chain) was observed in a study of blood T cell repertoires in COVID-19. Unmatched junction bases numbered 1, after V lost 3 bases and J lost 1 base. This CDR3 is built from 16 residues. Germline assignment: CDR1 KGHDR and CDR2 SFDVKD. Libraries were prepared by immunoSEQ multiplex PCR; TCRdb keeps only in-frame clonotypes and omits some of them. The sample includes 300,000 to 400,000 clones, around 87% of them seen just once. Sequencing was carried out using PBMCs or T cells enriched from blood (not recorded which). The TCR sequence derives from a woman aged 25 to 39 with acute COVID-19. The rearrangement joins TRBV24-1 to TRBJ2-5; 13 positions agree with TRBD2. As DNA, the CDR3 is TGTGCCACCAGTGATGGGACTAGCGGGGTCCAAGAGACCCAGTACTTC. It translates to CATSDGTSGVQETQYF.